This T cell receptor (beta chain) was found in a study of shared clonotypes between healthy human individuals. The naive CD8 subset, CD45RO-negative cells positively selected for CCR7, excluded terminally differentiated effector memory CD45RA+ cells. The authors ran the assay at deep level. For each subset, genomic DNA was distributed in equal portions over several immunoSEQ plates. This table comes from immunoSEQ multiplex PCR, and its TCRdb copy is limited to in-frame clones, with some not included. This table holds 600,000 or so clones, roughly 98% found once. The V gene's germline CDR1 is SGHKS and CDR2 YYEKEE (reference sequence). The CDR3 sequence is 15 residues long. V dropped 1 base and J dropped 0 bases, with 11 bases sitting between them.

The sequence was collected from a man aged 25-45 years in good health. The chain recombines TRBV5-5 with TRBJ2-7; tentatively, D is TRBD1 (6 bases). The source material was naive CD8+ T cells sorted from blood. CDR3 region: CASSLWSGASYEQYF. The CDR3 DNA follows: TGTGCCAGCAGCTTGTGGTCAGGGGCCTCCTACGAGCAGTACTTC.